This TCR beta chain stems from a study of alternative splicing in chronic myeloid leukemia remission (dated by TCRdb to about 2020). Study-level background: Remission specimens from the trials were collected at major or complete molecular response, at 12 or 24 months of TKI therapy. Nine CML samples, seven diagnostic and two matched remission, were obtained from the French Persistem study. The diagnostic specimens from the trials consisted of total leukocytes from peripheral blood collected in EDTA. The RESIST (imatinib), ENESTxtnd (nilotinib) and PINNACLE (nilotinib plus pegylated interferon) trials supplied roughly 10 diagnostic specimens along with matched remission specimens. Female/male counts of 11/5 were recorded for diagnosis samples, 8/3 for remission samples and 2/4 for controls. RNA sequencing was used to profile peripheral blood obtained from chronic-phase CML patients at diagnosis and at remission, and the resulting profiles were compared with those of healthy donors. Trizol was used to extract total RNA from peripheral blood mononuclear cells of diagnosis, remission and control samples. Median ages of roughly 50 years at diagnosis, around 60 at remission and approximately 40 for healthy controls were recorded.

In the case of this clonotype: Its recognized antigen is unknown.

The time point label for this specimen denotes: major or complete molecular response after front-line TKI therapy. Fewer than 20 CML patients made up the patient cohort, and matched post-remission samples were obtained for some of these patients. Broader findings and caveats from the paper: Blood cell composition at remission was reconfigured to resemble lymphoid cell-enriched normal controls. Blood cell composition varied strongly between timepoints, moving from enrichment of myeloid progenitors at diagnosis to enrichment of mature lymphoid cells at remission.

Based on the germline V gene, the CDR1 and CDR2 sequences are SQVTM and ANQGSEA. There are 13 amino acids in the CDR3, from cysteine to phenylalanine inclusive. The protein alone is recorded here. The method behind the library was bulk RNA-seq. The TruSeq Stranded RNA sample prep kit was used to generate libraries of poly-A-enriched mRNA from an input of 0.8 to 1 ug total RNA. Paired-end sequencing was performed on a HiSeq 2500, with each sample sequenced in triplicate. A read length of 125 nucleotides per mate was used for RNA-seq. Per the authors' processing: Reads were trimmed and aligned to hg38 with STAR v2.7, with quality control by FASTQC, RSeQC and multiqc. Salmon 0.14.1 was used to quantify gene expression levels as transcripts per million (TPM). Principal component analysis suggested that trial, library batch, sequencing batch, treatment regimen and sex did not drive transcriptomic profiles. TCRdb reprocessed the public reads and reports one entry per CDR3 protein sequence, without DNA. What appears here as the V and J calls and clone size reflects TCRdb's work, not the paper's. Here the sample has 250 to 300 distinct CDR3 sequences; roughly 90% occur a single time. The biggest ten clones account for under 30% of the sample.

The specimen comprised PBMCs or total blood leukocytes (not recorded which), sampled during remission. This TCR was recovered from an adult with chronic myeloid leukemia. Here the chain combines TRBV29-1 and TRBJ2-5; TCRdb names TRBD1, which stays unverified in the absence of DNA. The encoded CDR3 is CSVAGQYQETQYF.